The 8 T cell receptor beta chains below were found in one sample sequenced in a study of blood T cell repertoires in COVID-19. Repertoires were generated with immunoSEQ multiplex PCR, while TCRdb's copy carries only in-frame clones and drops some. The data contain 96,000 or so clones, 90% of them seen just once; the ten biggest clones take up roughly 1.7%. The sample consisted of peripheral blood. Every receptor here comes from a man between 60 and 70 years old with acute or convalescent COVID-19.

The genes are TRBV12-1 and TRBJ2-3; the table's D call of TRBD2 was not tested on the DNA. TRBV12-1 is shown as a pseudogene. The CDR3 length is 15 residues. CDR3 sequence (DNA): TGTGCCAGCAGCCCGGGGGGACTAGTAGCAGATACGCAGTATTTT. This encodes CASSPGGLVADTQYF.

This clone was detected once. This chain joins TRBV18 and TRBJ2-3; possible D gene TRBD1, 5 bases. Germline V CDR1 and CDR2: KGHSH, LQKENI. The length of the CDR3 is 17 residues. V gave up 1 base and J gave up 1 base, with 15 bases separating them. CDR3 DNA sequence: TGTGCCAGCTCACCACAACCATCAGGGCTGGGCACAGATACGCAGTATTTT. As protein: CASSPQPSGLGTDTQYF. Based on the CDR3 plus reference TRBV18 and TRBJ2-3, the full variable domain is NAGVMQNPRHLVRRRGQEARLRCSPMKGHSHVYWYRQLPEEGLKFMVYLQKENIIDESGMPKERFSAEFPKEGPSILRIQQVVRGDSAAYFCASSPQPSGLGTDTQYFGPGTRLTVL.

This clone has only one observation. V and J are TRBV24-1 and TRBJ2-3; no clear D. The CDR3 is 13 residues long. The V gene's germline CDR1 is KGHDR and CDR2 SFDVKD. V shed 4 bases and J shed 2 bases, with 6 bases lying between them. The CDR3 sequence: CATSEPYTDTQYF. CDR3 DNA sequence: TGTGCCACCAGTGAGCCCTACACAGATACGCAGTATTTT.

The table lists this clone with a count of one. The rearrangement links TRBV19 to TRBJ1-2, with D possibly matching TRBD1 (6 bases). Trimming left V 7 bases short and J 4 bases short, with 13 bases between. This CDR3 has 13 amino acids. CDR1 and CDR2 from the germline V gene are LNHDA and SQIVND (reference sequence). The CDR3 here is CASTKQGGYGYTF. The CDR3 DNA reads as TGTGCCAGTACCAAACAGGGTGGCTATGGCTACACCTTC.

The rearrangement uses TRBV19 and TRBJ2-1, with D possibly being TRBD2 (6 bases). V gave up 3 bases and J gave up 3 bases, with 15 bases separating them. Germline CDR1 LNHDA, CDR2 SQIVND (reference sequence). The CDR3 is 16 residues long. CDR3 protein: CASSINGGTSYNEQFF. CDR3 sequence (DNA): TGTGCCAGTAGTATTAACGGCGGGACGAGCTACAATGAGCAGTTCTTC.

The chain recombines TRBV12-2 with TRBJ1-2; TRBD1, the table's D call, was not compared with the DNA. TRBV12-2 has pseudogene status. The CDR3 consists of 14 residues. CDR3 residues: CARGGQGLNYGYTF. The CDR3 nucleotides read TGTGCTAGGGGTGGGCAGGGCCTTAACTATGGCTACACCTTC.

V and J are TRBV24-1 and TRBJ2-3; 10 bases agree with TRBD2. The CDR3 length is 16 residues. With V trimmed by 1 base and J by 5 bases, 5 bases remained unmatched. Germline V lookup: CDR1 KGHDR, CDR2 SFDVKD. CDR3 amino acids: CATSDFTSGNGDTQYF. CDR3 in DNA: TGTGCCACCAGTGATTTCACTAGCGGGAATGGAGATACGCAGTATTTT.

The J gene is TRBJ2-3, the V gene TRBV12-5, with TRBD1 matching over 8 bases. This CDR3 has 17 residues. Germline-derived CDR1 and CDR2 are LGHNT and FRNRAP. V lost 1 base to trimming and J lost 5 bases; unmatched junction nucleotides: 11. As DNA, the CDR3 is TGTGCTAGTGGTTTGGGCCCGAAGGACAGGGACGGAGATACGCAGTATTTT. Its translation is CASGLGPKDRDGDTQYF.